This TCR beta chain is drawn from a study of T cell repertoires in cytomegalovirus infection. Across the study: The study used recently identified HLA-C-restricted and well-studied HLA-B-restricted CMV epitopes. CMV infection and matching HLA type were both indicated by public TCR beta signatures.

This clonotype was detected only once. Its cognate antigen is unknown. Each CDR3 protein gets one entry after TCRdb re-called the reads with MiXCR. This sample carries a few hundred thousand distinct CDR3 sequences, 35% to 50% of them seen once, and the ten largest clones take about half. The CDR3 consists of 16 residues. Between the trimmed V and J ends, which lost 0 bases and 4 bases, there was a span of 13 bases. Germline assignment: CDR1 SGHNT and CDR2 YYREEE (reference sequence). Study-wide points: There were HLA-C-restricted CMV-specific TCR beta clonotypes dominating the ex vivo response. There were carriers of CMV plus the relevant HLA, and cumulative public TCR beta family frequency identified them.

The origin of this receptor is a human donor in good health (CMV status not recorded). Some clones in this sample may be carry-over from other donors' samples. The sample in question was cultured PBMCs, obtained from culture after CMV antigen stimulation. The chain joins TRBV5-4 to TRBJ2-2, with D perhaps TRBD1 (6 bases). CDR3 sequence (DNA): TGTGCCAGCAGCTTGGCGCCAGGGGTGGGCACCGGGGAGCTGTTTTTT. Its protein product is CASSLAPGVGTGELFF. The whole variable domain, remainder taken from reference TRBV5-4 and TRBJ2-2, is ETGVTQSPTHLIKTRGQQVTLRCSSQSGHNTVSWYQQALGQGPQFIFQYYREEENGRGNFPPRFSGLQFPNYSSELNVNALELDDSALYLCASSLAPGVGTGELFFGEGSRLTVL.